The next 24 T cell receptor beta chains were all read from a single sample in a study of T cells in localized non-small cell lung cancer. TCRdb keeps only in-frame clones here, not all; method: immunoSEQ multiplex PCR. The sample lists about 19,000 clones, just over 90% occurring once. Material: peripheral blood, obtained before any cancer treatment. The receptor set was obtained from an older male donor with stage I squamous cell lung carcinoma.

This clone has a single count. The chain is built from TRBV11-2 and TRBJ1-1; D remains unclear. This CDR3 comprises 14 residues. Trimming removed 5 bases from V and 3 bases from J, with 13 bases in between. Germline CDR1 is SGHAT and CDR2 is FQNNGV. This CDR3 reads CASSRTSWDTEAFF. CDR3 in DNA: TGTGCCAGCAGCCGGACGTCCTGGGACACTGAAGCTTTCTTT.

The gene calls are TRBV9 and TRBJ2-3; 7 bases fit TRBD2. The germline gives CDR1 SGDLS, CDR2 YYNGEE. The junction had 7 bases not matched to a gene; V was cut back by 5 bases and J by 4 bases. The CDR3 length is 14 residues. The CDR3 sequence is CASSRSGKADTQYF. CDR3 DNA sequence: TGTGCCAGCAGTAGGAGCGGGAAGGCAGATACGCAGTATTTT.

There are a few counts of this clone. The chain combines TRBV5-1 with TRBJ1-2, with 9 bases identical to TRBD1. Trimming at V came to 3 bases and at J to 4 bases, leaving 4 bases not matched to a gene. The CDR3 has 14 amino acids. Germline V gene data show CDR1 as SGHRS and CDR2 as YFSETQ. Written as DNA, the CDR3 is TGCGCCAGCAGCTGGGGACAGGGAGGCTATGGCTACACCTTC. Protein sequence: CASSWGQGGYGYTF. The complete variable domain, with remaining parts taken from reference TRBV5-1 and TRBJ1-2, reads KAGVTQTPRYLIKTRGQQVTLSCSPISGHRSVSWYQQTPGQGLQFLFEYFSETQRNKGNFPGRFSGRQFSNSRSEMNVSTLELGDSALYLCASSWGQGGYGYTFGSGTRLTVV.

The chain recombines TRBV19 with TRBJ2-3; 7 bases agree with TRBD2. The CDR3 totals 21 residues. The V segment lost 7 bases and the J segment 3 bases; nucleotides outside the gene matches: 28. Germline loops: CDR1 LNHDA, CDR2 SQIVND (reference sequence). CDR3 nucleotide sequence: TGTGCCAGTACTCCTTCTCGGGGCCGGTCCTGGGCGGGAGAGGCAACAGATACGCAGTATTTT. Translated: CASTPSRGRSWAGEATDTQYF.

The J gene is TRBJ2-1, the V gene TRBV14; D ambiguous. CDR1 is SGHDN, CDR2 FVKESK, per germline. Trimming removed 4 bases at V and 0 bases at J, with 16 bases between. The CDR3 has 17 residues. The CDR3 here is CASSRSREARSYNEQFF. The DNA for the CDR3 is TGTGCCAGCAGCCGAAGCAGAGAGGCCCGCTCCTACAATGAGCAGTTCTTC.

The J gene is TRBJ2-2, the V gene TRBV9; D ambiguous. Trimming cost V 4 bases and J 0 bases, with 10 bases left between them. The germline gives CDR1 SGDLS, CDR2 YYNGEE. CDR3 length equals 15 residues. The CDR3: CASSPPHANTGELFF. The CDR3 DNA reads as TGTGCCAGCAGCCCCCCCCACGCGAACACCGGGGAGCTGTTTTTT.

CDR3 coding DNA: TGTGCCAGCAGCTTGATGGCGGGAGGGCCGTTTGAGCAGTTCTTC. It codes for CASSLMAGGPFEQFF. This sequence joins TRBV7-9 and TRBJ2-1; 9 bases fit TRBD2. CDR1 and CDR2 (germline): SEHNR, FQNEAQ (reference sequence). This CDR3 spans 15 amino acids. V was clipped by 3 bases and J by 9 bases; unmatched bases: 9.

The chain carries TRBV2 and TRBJ1-2, with 9 bases that match TRBD1. V lost 4 bases, J lost 4 bases, and 7 bases stayed unmatched. The CDR3 covers 15 residues. Germline assignment: CDR1 SNHLY and CDR2 FYNNEI. The CDR3 sequence: CASSASNRGPYGYTF. The CDR3 bases are TGTGCCAGCAGTGCCTCGAACAGGGGGCCCTATGGCTACACCTTC.

The chain is built from TRBV7-2 and TRBJ2-7, with TRBD2 matching 9 bases. Germline loops: CDR1 SGHTA, CDR2 FQGNSA. The CDR3 spans 16 residues. The ends lost 1 base at V and 2 bases at J; junction bases unmatched: 6. CDR3 nucleotides: TGTGCCAGCAGCTTAGTCCGCGGGGGGGATCCCTACGAGCAGTACTTC. This codes for CASSLVRGGDPYEQYF. Supplemented by reference TRBV7-2 and TRBJ2-7, the full variable domain reads GAGVSQSPSNKVTEKGKDVELRCDPISGHTALYWYRQSLGQGLEFLIYFQGNSAPDKSGLPSDRFSAERTGGSVSTLTIQRTQQEDSAVYLCASSLVRGGDPYEQYFGPGTRLTVT.

The genes are TRBV6-1 and TRBJ2-1, with a weak D call TRBD1 (5 bases). Per the germline V gene, CDR1 is MNHNS and CDR2 is SASEGT. This CDR3 comprises 13 residues. V lost 4 bases and J 10 bases, leaving 14 bases between the germline ends. The chain's CDR3 is CASSAAGPGEQFF. DNA of the CDR3: TGTGCCAGCAGTGCCGCCGGGCCAGGGGAGCAGTTCTTC.

This sequence joins TRBV5-4 and TRBJ1-2, with D hard to call. Germline-derived CDR1 and CDR2 are SGHNT and YYREEE (reference sequence). Between the trimmed V and J ends, which lost 0 bases and 1 base, there was a span of 7 bases. The length of the CDR3 is 14 residues. CDR3 protein: CASSLEEGNYGYTF. In DNA, the CDR3 is TGTGCCAGCAGCTTGGAGGAGGGTAACTATGGCTACACCTTC.

The chain joins TRBV30 to TRBJ2-1; 10 bases match TRBD2. The CDR3 is made up of 16 amino acids. V shed 0 bases and J 6 bases; nucleotides not matched to a gene: 8. Germline V gene lookup returns CDR1 GTSNPN and CDR2 SVGIG (reference sequence). The CDR3 DNA reads TGTGCCTGGAGTGTACTGAATAGCGGGAGGCGCAATGAGCAGTTCTTC. It specifies CAWSVLNSGRRNEQFF. Combining the CDR3 with reference TRBV30 and TRBJ2-1 gives the whole variable domain SQTIHQWPATLVQPVGSPLSLECTVEGTSNPNLYWYRQAAGRGLQLLFYSVGIGQISSEVPQNLSASRPQDRQFILSSKKLLLSDSGFYLCAWSVLNSGRRNEQFFGPGTRLTVL.

V gene TRBV6-5 combines with J gene TRBJ2-3; D is undetermined. Per the germline V gene, CDR1 is MNHEY and CDR2 is SVGAGI. Between the trimmed V and J ends, which lost 0 bases and 6 bases, there was a span of 10 bases. The CDR3 runs 14 residues. The CDR3 DNA is TGTGCCAGCAGTTACTCGGGCCGTTGGGATACGCAGTATTTT. Its protein product is CASSYSGRWDTQYF.

The chain uses TRBV5-1 and TRBJ2-2; possibly TRBD2 for D (5 bases). CDR1 is SGHRS, CDR2 YFSETQ, per germline. The ends were cut back, 6 bases at V and 6 bases at J, with 12 bases in the middle. The CDR3 length is 13 residues. CDR3 in amino acids: CASTPDYPGELFF. The CDR3 DNA follows: TGCGCCAGCACCCCCGACTATCCCGGGGAGCTGTTTTTT.

The gene calls are TRBV7-2 and TRBJ2-3, with no clear D. The CDR3 contains 14 residues. With 2 bases removed from V and 0 bases from J, the gap between germline ends came to 6 bases. Germline V gene sequence: CDR1 SGHTA, CDR2 FQGNSA. In nucleotides, the CDR3 is TGTGCCAGCAGCTTACCCCCTAGCACAGATACGCAGTATTTT. It specifies CASSLPPSTDTQYF. Looking up the rest from reference TRBV7-2 and TRBJ2-3 gives the full variable domain: GAGVSQSPSNKVTEKGKDVELRCDPISGHTALYWYRQSLGQGLEFLIYFQGNSAPDKSGLPSDRFSAERTGGSVSTLTIQRTQQEDSAVYLCASSLPPSTDTQYFGPGTRLTVL.

This clone was seen only once. The chain couples TRBV6-6 to TRBJ2-5; maybe TRBD2 (6 bases). CDR3 length equals 12 residues. Trimming left V 7 bases short and J 5 bases short, with 11 bases between. Germline V gene data show CDR1 as MNHNY and CDR2 as SVGAGI (reference sequence). CDR3 loop: CASTLSGETQYF. The DNA for the CDR3 is TGTGCCAGCACCTTAAGCGGGGAGACCCAGTACTTC.

This clone was found once. The chain has TRBV25-1 and TRBJ2-5; D not resolved. Between the trimmed V and J ends, which lost 6 bases and 3 bases, there was a span of 14 bases. Looked up from germline, CDR1 is MGHDK and CDR2 is SYGVNS. CDR3 length equals 14 residues. This CDR3 is CASRDPTRKETQYF. The CDR3 DNA reads as TGTGCCAGCAGGGACCCCACGCGAAAAGAGACCCAGTACTTC.

V usage is TRBV5-4 and J usage is TRBJ2-3, with D unclear. Trimming removed 0 bases from V and 4 bases from J, with 6 bases in between. There are 13 residues in the CDR3. Per the germline V gene, CDR1 is SGHNT and CDR2 is YYREEE (reference sequence). This CDR3 reads CASSLGEADTQYF. CDR3 nucleotides: TGTGCCAGCAGCTTGGGGGAAGCAGATACGCAGTATTTT.

The rearrangement joins TRBV12-5 to TRBJ2-3; D not resolved. Per germline, CDR1 LGHNT and CDR2 FRNRAP. Trimming shortened V by 6 bases and J by 0 bases, and 4 bases separated the two germline ends. This CDR3 region has 12 residues. DNA for the CDR3: TGTGCTAGTGGCCGGAGCACAGATACGCAGTATTTT. Translation: CASGRSTDTQYF.

This chain connects TRBV19 to TRBJ1-2; 8 nucleotides align to TRBD1. The CDR3 is 15 amino acids. Germline V gene lookup returns CDR1 LNHDA and CDR2 SQIVND (reference sequence). The ends lost 7 bases at V and 4 bases at J; junction bases unmatched: 11. This chain's CDR3 is CASTQLQGAGYGYTF. The CDR3 region has the DNA TGTGCCAGTACTCAACTCCAGGGGGCAGGCTATGGCTACACCTTC.

V is TRBV19 and J is TRBJ1-2, with 10 bases aligning to TRBD1. CDR1 LNHDA and CDR2 SQIVND come from the germline V gene (reference sequence). The CDR3 totals 14 residues. The V and J ends lost 3 bases and 8 bases, in that order; junction bases with no gene match: 6. CDR3 DNA: TGTGCCAGTAGTATTATAGGACAGGGGGAAGGCTACACCTTC. This translates into CASSIIGQGEGYTF.

This clone was recorded only once. This chain connects TRBV5-1 to TRBJ1-5; D is ambiguous. V was clipped by 0 bases and J by 0 bases, with 7 bases between them. Germline CDR1 is SGHRS and CDR2 is YFSETQ. There are 15 residues in the CDR3. The CDR3 DNA reads as TGCGCCAGCAGCTTGGACGGCTCTAGCAATCAGCCCCAGCATTTT. Its translation: CASSLDGSSNQPQHF.

This clone was picked up one time. This chain joins TRBV6-5 and TRBJ2-1; D uncertain. Trimming shortened V by 6 bases and J by 2 bases, and 8 bases separated the two germline ends. Looked up from germline, CDR1 is MNHEY and CDR2 is SVGAGI. CDR3 length equals 13 residues. The CDR3 spells CASSPDTYNEQFF. Here the CDR3 DNA reads TGTGCCAGCAGCCCCGACACCTACAATGAGCAGTTCTTC.

V usage is TRBV7-8 and J usage is TRBJ2-7; 8 bases are shared with TRBD2. CDR3 length: 16 amino acids. With V trimmed by 3 bases and J by 3 bases, 10 bases remained unmatched. CDR1 is SGHVS, CDR2 FQNEAQ, per germline. The CDR3, as DNA: TGTGCCAGCAGCTTTCCGGGAGCGGGAGCAGTCTACGAGCAGTACTTC. Amino acid sequence: CASSFPGAGAVYEQYF. The full variable domain, in which reference TRBV7-8 and TRBJ2-7 provide the parts outside the CDR3, is GAGVSQSPRYKVAKRGQDVALRCDPISGHVSLFWYQQALGQGPEFLTYFQNEAQLDKSGLPSDRFFAERPEGSVSTLKIQRTQQEDSAVYLCASSFPGAGAVYEQYFGPGTRLTVT.